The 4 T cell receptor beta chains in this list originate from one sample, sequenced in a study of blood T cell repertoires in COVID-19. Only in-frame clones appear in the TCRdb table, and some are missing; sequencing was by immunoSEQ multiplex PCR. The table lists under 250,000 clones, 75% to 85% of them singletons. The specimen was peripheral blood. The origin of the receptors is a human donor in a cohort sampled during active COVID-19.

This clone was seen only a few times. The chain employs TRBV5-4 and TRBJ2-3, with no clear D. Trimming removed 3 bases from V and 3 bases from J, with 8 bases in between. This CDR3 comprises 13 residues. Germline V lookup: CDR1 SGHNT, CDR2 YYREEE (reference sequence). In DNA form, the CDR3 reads TGTGCCAGCAGCTGGTCGGGTACAGATACGCAGTATTTT. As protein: CASSWSGTDTQYF.

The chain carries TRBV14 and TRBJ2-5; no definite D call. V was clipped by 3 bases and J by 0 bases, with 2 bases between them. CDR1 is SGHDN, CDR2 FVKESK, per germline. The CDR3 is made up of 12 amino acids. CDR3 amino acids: CASSHNQETQYF. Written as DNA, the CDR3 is TGTGCCAGCAGCCATAACCAAGAGACCCAGTACTTC.

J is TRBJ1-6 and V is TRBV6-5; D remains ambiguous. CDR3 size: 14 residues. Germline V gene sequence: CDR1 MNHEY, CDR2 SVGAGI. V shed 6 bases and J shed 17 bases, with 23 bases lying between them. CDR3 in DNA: TGTGCCAGCAGCCCCGGTCGGGTTAAGGTCCCGTTCCACTTT. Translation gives CASSPGRVKVPFHF.

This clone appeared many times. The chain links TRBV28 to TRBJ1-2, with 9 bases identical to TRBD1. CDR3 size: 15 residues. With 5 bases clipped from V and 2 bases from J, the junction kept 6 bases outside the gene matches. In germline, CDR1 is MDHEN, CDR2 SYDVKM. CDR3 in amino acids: CASSPPQGANYGYTF. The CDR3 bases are TGTGCCAGCAGTCCCCCACAGGGGGCGAACTATGGCTACACCTTC.